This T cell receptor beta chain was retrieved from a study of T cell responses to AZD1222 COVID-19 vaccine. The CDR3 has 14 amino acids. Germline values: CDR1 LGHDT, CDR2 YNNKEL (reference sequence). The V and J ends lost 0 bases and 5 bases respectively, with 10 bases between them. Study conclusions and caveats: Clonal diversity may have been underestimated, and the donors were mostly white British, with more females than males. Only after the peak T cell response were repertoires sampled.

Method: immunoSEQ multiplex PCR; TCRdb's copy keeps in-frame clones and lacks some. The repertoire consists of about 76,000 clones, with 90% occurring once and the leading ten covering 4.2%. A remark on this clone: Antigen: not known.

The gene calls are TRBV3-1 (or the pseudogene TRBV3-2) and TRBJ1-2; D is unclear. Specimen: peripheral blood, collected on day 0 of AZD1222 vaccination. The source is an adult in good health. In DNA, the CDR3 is TGTGCCAGCAGCCAAGATGGGCAGAGGTATGGCTACACCTTC. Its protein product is CASSQDGQRYGYTF.